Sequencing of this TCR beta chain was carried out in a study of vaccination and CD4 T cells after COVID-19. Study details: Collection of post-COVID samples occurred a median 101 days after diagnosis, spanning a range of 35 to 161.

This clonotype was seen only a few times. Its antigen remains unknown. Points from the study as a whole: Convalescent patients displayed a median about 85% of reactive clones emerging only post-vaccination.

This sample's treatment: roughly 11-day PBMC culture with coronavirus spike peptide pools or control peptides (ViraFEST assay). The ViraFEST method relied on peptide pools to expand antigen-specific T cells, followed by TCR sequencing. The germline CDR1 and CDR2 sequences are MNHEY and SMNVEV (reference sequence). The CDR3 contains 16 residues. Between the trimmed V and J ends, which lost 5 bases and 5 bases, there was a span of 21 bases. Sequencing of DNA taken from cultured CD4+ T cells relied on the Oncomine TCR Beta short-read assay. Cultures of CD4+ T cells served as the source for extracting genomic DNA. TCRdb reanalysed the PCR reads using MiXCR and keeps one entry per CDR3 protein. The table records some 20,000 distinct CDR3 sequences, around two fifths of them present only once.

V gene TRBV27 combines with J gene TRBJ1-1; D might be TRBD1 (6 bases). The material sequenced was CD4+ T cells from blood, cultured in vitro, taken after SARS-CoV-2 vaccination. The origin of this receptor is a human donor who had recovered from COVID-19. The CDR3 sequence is CASSPRGGATGTEAFF. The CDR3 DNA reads TGTGCCAGCAGTCCTCGGGGGGGGGCGACGGGGACTGAAGCTTTCTTT.